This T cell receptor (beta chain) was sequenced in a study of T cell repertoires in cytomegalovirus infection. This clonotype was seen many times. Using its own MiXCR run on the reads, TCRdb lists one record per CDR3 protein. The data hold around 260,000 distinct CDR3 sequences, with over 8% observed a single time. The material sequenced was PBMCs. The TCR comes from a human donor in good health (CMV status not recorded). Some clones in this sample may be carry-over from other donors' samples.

CDR3 nucleotides: TGTGCCAGCAGCGTCGTACCGGGACCCTACGAGCAGTACTTC. Protein: CASSVVPGPYEQYF. This chain joins TRBV7-8 and TRBJ2-7; D may correspond to TRBD1 or TRBD2 (5 bases each). Trimming cost V 5 bases and J 2 bases, with 13 bases left between them. This CDR3 has 14 amino acids. Germline loops: CDR1 SGHVS, CDR2 FQNEAQ.